This passage covers 25 T cell receptor beta chains from one sample sequenced in a study of cytotoxic CD8 clonotypes in ibrutinib-treated CLL (dated by TCRdb to 2020 to 2022). The time point label corresponds to: approximately 25 months on ibrutinib. Library preparation employed the immunoSEQ multiplex PCR assay. Here the immuneACCESS table is served through TCRdb, limited to in-frame sequences with V and J called. Missing clones are a known gap in these copies; in checked studies unresolved V genes cover under half, and the rest lacks a known reason. The sample yields 40,000 to 55,000 clones; less than 85% were counted once. The ten largest clones take up 20% of the sample. Sequencing was performed on PBMCs, taken after 24 months of ibrutinib treatment. All receptors derive from a human donor with chronic lymphocytic leukemia.

The rearrangement joins TRBV29-1 to TRBJ1-3; D ambiguous. Trimming removed 0 bases at V and 4 bases at J, with 16 bases between. CDR1 is SQVTM and CDR2 is ANQGSEA in the germline V gene. There are 16 residues in the CDR3. The CDR3 nucleotides read TGCAGCGTTGAAGATCTCATCGGGTCCGGAGGAAACACCATATATTTT. As protein: CSVEDLIGSGGNTIYF.

The J gene is TRBJ2-3, the V gene TRBV29-1, with D maybe TRBD2 (6 bases). The germline V gene has CDR1 SQVTM and CDR2 ANQGSEA. CDR3 length equals 12 residues. V dropped 1 base and J dropped 5 bases, with 7 bases sitting between them. CDR3 nucleotides: TGCAGCGTTGAAGCGGGAGAAGATACGCAGTATTTT. Its translation: CSVEAGEDTQYF.

The rearrangement links TRBV7-2 to TRBJ2-3; D is unclear. V gave up 4 bases and J gave up 2 bases, with 4 bases separating them. From germline, CDR1 is SGHTA and CDR2 FQGNSA. The CDR3 length is 12 residues. The CDR3 DNA follows: TGTGCCAGCAGCTCCTACACAGATACGCAGTATTTT. Translated, it gives CASSSYTDTQYF.

This clone was seen just once. The J gene is TRBJ2-7, the V gene TRBV5-1; the match to TRBD2 covers 11 bases. V lost 0 bases to trimming and J lost 2 bases; unmatched junction nucleotides: 4. The CDR3 loop spans 16 amino acids. Looked up from germline, CDR1 is SGHRS and CDR2 is YFSETQ. The CDR3 nucleotides are TGCGCCAGCAGCTTGGGCGGGACTAGCGGAACCTACGAGCAGTACTTC. Its translation: CASSLGGTSGTYEQYF.

V gene TRBV2 combines with J gene TRBJ1-3; D is uncertain. V lost 4 bases, J lost 1 base, and 11 bases lay in between. Germline V lookup: CDR1 SNHLY, CDR2 FYNNEI. This CDR3 has 15 residues. CDR3 residues: CASSAGVLSGNTIYF. The CDR3 region has the DNA TGTGCCAGCAGTGCCGGGGTTCTTTCTGGAAACACCATATATTTT.

The chain recombines TRBV7-2 with TRBJ1-1, with D uncertain. Between the trimmed V and J ends, which lost 2 bases and 0 bases, there was a span of 7 bases. This CDR3 contains 14 residues. Germline V lookup: CDR1 SGHTA, CDR2 FQGNSA. CDR3 nucleotides: TGTGCCAGCAGCTTACAGGCCGTGAACACTGAAGCTTTCTTT. Protein product: CASSLQAVNTEAFF.

This chain connects TRBV7-2 to TRBJ2-6, with 12 bases aligning to TRBD2. V was pared by 2 bases and J by 1 base, with 6 bases of the junction left unmatched. Germline V CDR1 and CDR2: SGHTA, FQGNSA. The CDR3 sequence is 19 residues long. The CDR3 sequence: CASSLSLAGGRSGANVLTF. DNA of the CDR3: TGTGCCAGCAGCTTAAGCCTAGCGGGAGGGCGATCTGGGGCCAACGTCCTGACTTTC.

This sequence joins TRBV30 and TRBJ2-2; D ambiguous. Per germline, CDR1 GTSNPN and CDR2 SVGIG (reference sequence). This CDR3 has 13 residues. V was clipped by 4 bases and J by 3 bases, with 9 bases between them. The CDR3 region is CAWNGPYTGELFF. In DNA, the CDR3 is TGTGCCTGGAATGGACCCTACACCGGGGAGCTGTTTTTT.

The V gene is TRBV18, the J gene TRBJ2-7; D is possibly TRBD1 (6 bases). CDR1 is KGHSH and CDR2 is LQKENI in the germline V gene. With 4 bases removed from V and 6 bases from J, the gap between germline ends came to 19 bases. The CDR3 covers 15 residues. The CDR3 reads CASSRLPTGLGEQYF. In nucleotides, the CDR3 is TGTGCCAGCTCACGATTACCGACAGGATTAGGCGAGCAGTACTTC. Looking up the rest from reference TRBV18 and TRBJ2-7 gives the full variable domain: NAGVMQNPRHLVRRRGQEARLRCSPMKGHSHVYWYRQLPEEGLKFMVYLQKENIIDESGMPKERFSAEFPKEGPSILRIQQVVRGDSAAYFCASSRLPTGLGEQYFGPGTRLTVT.

This clone was recorded once. V usage is TRBV27 and J usage is TRBJ2-1; 8 bases map to TRBD2. Per the germline V gene, CDR1 is MNHEY and CDR2 is SMNVEV (reference sequence). With V trimmed by 3 bases and J by 4 bases, 8 bases remained unmatched. The CDR3 spans 16 residues. The CDR3 reads CASSLGGASGYNEQFF. For the CDR3, the DNA is TGTGCCAGCAGTTTGGGGGGGGCTAGCGGGTACAATGAGCAGTTCTTC.

This clone came up a few times. V is TRBV11-3 and J is TRBJ2-7; 13 positions match TRBD2. V shed 5 bases and J 6 bases; nucleotides not matched to a gene: 4. From germline, CDR1 is SGHNT and CDR2 YENEEA. The CDR3 has 14 residues. The CDR3 sequence: CASSGLAGEGEQYF. In nucleotides, the CDR3 is TGTGCCAGCAGCGGACTAGCGGGAGAAGGCGAGCAGTACTTC. The complete variable domain, with remaining parts taken from reference TRBV11-3 and TRBJ2-7, reads EAGVVQSPRYKIIEKKQPVAFWCNPISGHNTLYWYLQNLGQGPELLIRYENEEAVDDSQLPKDRFSAERLKGVDSTLKIQPAELGDSAVYLCASSGLAGEGEQYFGPGTRLTVT.

This clone showed up just once. J is TRBJ1-2 and V is TRBV7-6; no clear D gene. Per the germline V gene, CDR1 is SGHVS and CDR2 is FNYEAQ. Trimming left V 6 bases short and J 2 bases short, with 10 bases between. The CDR3 is made up of 13 amino acids. The CDR3 bases are TGTGCCAGCAGTCGGGAGGTGAACTATGGCTACACCTTC. Protein: CASSREVNYGYTF.

This rearrangement joins TRBV27 to TRBJ1-5, with D tentatively TRBD1 (6 bases). Trimming removed 3 bases from V and 2 bases from J, with 8 bases in between. The CDR3 sequence is 14 residues long. The germline CDR1 and CDR2 sequences are MNHEY and SMNVEV (reference sequence). CDR3 amino acids: CASSFRGGNQPQHF. The CDR3 DNA is TGTGCCAGCAGTTTCAGGGGCGGCAATCAGCCCCAGCATTTT.

This clone was seen only once. This chain connects TRBV29-1 to TRBJ2-3; D tentatively reads TRBD1 or TRBD2 (5 bases each). Germline CDR1 SQVTM, CDR2 ANQGSEA. Trimming left V 7 bases short and J 1 base short, with 18 bases between. The CDR3 covers 15 residues. The chain's CDR3 is CSGKIRDRGTDTQYF. CDR3 sequence (DNA): TGCAGCGGTAAAATCCGGGACCGGGGCACAGATACGCAGTATTTT.

This chain connects TRBV6-1 to TRBJ2-5; 11 bases line up with TRBD2. The V gene end was trimmed by 7 bases and the J gene end by 2 bases; junction bases not matched to a gene: 3. The CDR3 is 14 amino acids. CDR1 and CDR2 (germline): MNHNS, SASEGT. CDR3 sequence reads: CASKGLAVQETQYF. In DNA form, the CDR3 reads TGTGCCAGCAAGGGACTAGCGGTACAAGAGACCCAGTACTTC.

This clone has only a few counts. This chain joins TRBV28 and TRBJ2-1; either TRBD1 or TRBD2 may fit D (5 bases each). In germline, CDR1 is MDHEN, CDR2 SYDVKM. V shed 6 bases and J shed 10 bases, with 19 bases lying between them. CDR3 length equals 14 residues. The CDR3 DNA follows: TGTGCCAGCAGGGTAATAGGGACCGGACGGGAGCAGTTCTTC. Translated, it gives CASRVIGTGREQFF.

This clone has only one observation. The chain carries TRBV9 and TRBJ1-3; D might be TRBD1 (5 bases). The germline gives CDR1 SGDLS, CDR2 YYNGEE. The CDR3 has 16 residues. V lost 3 bases and J 0 bases, leaving 13 bases between the germline ends. The CDR3 DNA follows: TGTGCCAGCAGCGCCACGACAGTGACCTCTGGAAACACCATATATTTT. This translates into CASSATTVTSGNTIYF.

This sequence joins TRBV30 and TRBJ1-5; 8 bases line up with TRBD1. V gave up 3 bases and J gave up 1 base; unmatched junction bases: 2. The CDR3 length is 14 residues. CDR1 and CDR2 from the germline V gene are GTSNPN and SVGIG (reference sequence). The chain's CDR3 is CAWSDRGSNQPQHF. CDR3 sequence (DNA): TGTGCCTGGAGCGACAGGGGCAGCAATCAGCCCCAGCATTTT.

This chain connects TRBV18 to TRBJ2-7; 9 bases fit TRBD1. After removal of 3 bases from V and 4 bases from J, the junction contained 7 bases not matched to a gene. In germline, CDR1 is KGHSH, CDR2 LQKENI. The CDR3 loop spans 15 amino acids. CDR3 DNA: TGTGCCAGCTCACCCCCCGTGACAGGGGGATACGAGCAGTACTTC. Its translation is CASSPPVTGGYEQYF.

V usage is TRBV11-2 and J usage is TRBJ2-5; the match to TRBD1 covers 10 bases. Looked up from germline, CDR1 is SGHAT and CDR2 is FQNNGV. The CDR3 is 14 amino acids. The J segment lost 3 bases and the V segment lost 3 bases, leaving 1 base of the junction unmatched. CDR3 region: CASSFGQGEETQYF. Written as DNA, the CDR3 is TGTGCCAGCAGCTTTGGACAGGGGGAAGAGACCCAGTACTTC.

This chain links TRBV27 with TRBJ2-1; tentative D call: TRBD2 (5 bases). CDR3 length equals 13 residues. V dropped 6 bases and J dropped 10 bases, with 16 bases sitting between them. Germline V CDR1 and CDR2: MNHEY, SMNVEV (reference sequence). CDR3 in amino acids: CASSGLASDEQFF. Written as DNA, the CDR3 is TGTGCCAGCAGCGGACTGGCGAGCGACGAGCAGTTCTTC.

V usage is TRBV5-6 and J usage is TRBJ2-7; no firm D call. This CDR3 has 13 residues. Trimming cost V 4 bases and J 5 bases, with 13 bases left between them. Germline V lookup: CDR1 SGHDT, CDR2 YYEEEE. The CDR3, as DNA: TGTGCCAGCAGCCTCCAGAGCCCCCACGAGCAGTACTTC. Protein sequence: CASSLQSPHEQYF.

The chain joins TRBV5-1 to TRBJ2-5; D remains unclear. The V and J ends lost 4 bases and 5 bases respectively, with 18 bases between them. Germline CDR1 is SGHRS and CDR2 is YFSETQ. The CDR3 covers 15 residues. The CDR3 DNA reads as TGCGCCAGCAGCCCGCACCCCGATTGGGTTGAGACCCAGTACTTC. It encodes CASSPHPDWVETQYF.

This clone was picked up one time. The rearrangement links TRBV19 to TRBJ1-2; D ambiguous. Trimming took off 1 base at V and 8 bases at J, with 14 bases between the two ends. The CDR3 has 14 amino acids. The germline CDR1 and CDR2 sequences are LNHDA and SQIVND (reference sequence). CDR3 bases: TGTGCCAGTAGTATAGGACCCCAACCCGTGGGCTACACCTTC. Its translation: CASSIGPQPVGYTF.

This clone was observed a single time. The rearrangement uses TRBV5-4 and TRBJ2-2, with TRBD2 identical over 9 bases. The CDR3 runs to 16 residues. Germline lookup yields CDR1 SGHNT and CDR2 YYREEE (reference sequence). V shed 4 bases, J shed 1 base, and the junction held 5 bases outside the gene matches. CDR3 DNA: TGTGCCAGCAGCACAGCGACTAGCGGGAACACCGGGGAGCTGTTTTTT. Its protein is CASSTATSGNTGELFF.